The rows below give T cell receptor beta chains drawn from one sample of a study of cytomegalovirus exposure and HLA in healthy donors. Only in-frame clones appear in the TCRdb table, and some are missing; sequencing was by immunoSEQ multiplex PCR. The data contain roughly 150,000 clones, 65% to 80% of them seen just once; the ten biggest clones take up roughly 4.2%. The source material was PBMCs. The receptors were gathered from a male donor in good health and CMV-seronegative. The CDR3 runs from the conserved cysteine through the conserved F or W. A D gene is named only where the DNA matches it firmly. The size entry is marked missing in some rows and otherwise reads once, few, many or a size class.

D gene	clone size	V gene	J gene	CDR3 DNA	CDR3 protein
NA	NA	TRBV15	TRBJ2-5	TGTGCCACCAGCAGAGGGATCGGCGGGGAGACCCAGTACTTC	CATSRGIGGETQYF
TRBD2	NA	TRBV5-6	TRBJ2-7	TGTGCCAGCAGCCCTAGCGGGAGGGCTTACGAGCAGTACTTC	CASSPSGRAYEQYF
TRBD2	NA	TRBV4-1	TRBJ2-5	TGCGCCAGCAGCCAAGATGCTAGCGGGAGGTTAGAGACCCAGTACTTC	CASSQDASGRLETQYF
NA	NA	TRBV7-2	TRBJ2-5	TGTGCCAGCAGCTTAAATGGACTCCTCCAAGAGACCCAGTACTTC	CASSLNGLLQETQYF
TRBD1	NA	TRBV6-5	TRBJ1-5	TGTGCCAGCAGAACAGGGGCCTATAGCAATCAGCCCCAGCATTTT	CASRTGAYSNQPQHF
NA	NA	TRBV7-6	TRBJ2-3	TGTGCCAGCAGCCCTAGGCATAGCACAGATACGCAGTATTTT	CASSPRHSTDTQYF
NA	NA	TRBV4-2	TRBJ2-1	TGTGCCAGCAGCCAAGACTTGCCGAGCTACAATGAGCAGTTCTTC	CASSQDLPSYNEQFF
TRBD1	NA	TRBV7-8	TRBJ2-1	TGTGCCAGCAGTTCGCGGACAGGGCCCTACAATGAGCAGTTCTTC	CASSSRTGPYNEQFF
TRBD2	few	TRBV5-4	TRBJ2-5	TGTGCCAGCAGCTCCCGGCTAGCGGGAGGAGAGACCCAGTACTTC	CASSSRLAGGETQYF
TRBD2	NA	TRBV11-3	TRBJ2-7	TGTGCCAGCAGCTTAGGCGGGGGGGCCTACGAGCAGTACTTC	CASSLGGGAYEQYF
TRBD2	few	TRBV7-3	TRBJ2-3	TGTGCCAGCAGCCCAACAGTATGGACTAGCCTCACAGATACGCAGTATTTT	CASSPTVWTSLTDTQYF
NA	NA	TRBV15	TRBJ1-2	TGTGCCACCAGCAGGCCCGAGGGGGATTATGGCTACACCTTC	CATSRPEGDYGYTF
NA	few	TRBV4-2	TRBJ2-7	TGTGCCAGCAGCCAAGTGATCGGAGGGGACCCCTACGAGCAGTACTTC	CASSQVIGGDPYEQYF
NA	NA	TRBV19	TRBJ1-2	TGTGCCAGTAGTATTCTCAACCCATCGCTATTCAACTATGGCTACACCTTC	CASSILNPSLFNYGYTF
TRBD2	NA	TRBV18	TRBJ2-1	TGTGCCAGCTCACTGGGGACTAGCCCCAATGAGCAGTTCTTC	CASSLGTSPNEQFF
TRBD2	NA	TRBV7-2	TRBJ2-2	TGTGCCAGCAGCTTAGAGGGAGGGATAGGAGAGCTGTTTTTT	CASSLEGGIGELFF
NA	NA	TRBV11-2	TRBJ2-7	TGTGCCAGCAGCCCCCGGGTCCTCTCCTACGAGCAGTACTTC	CASSPRVLSYEQYF
NA	NA	TRBV5-4	TRBJ2-5	TGTGCCAGCAGTACTGGATCCGACTCCGGGGAGACCCAGTACTTC	CASSTGSDSGETQYF
TRBD2	NA	TRBV6-1	TRBJ2-3	TGTGCCAGCAGTGGACTAGCGGGGGGCGATACGCAGTATTTT	CASSGLAGGDTQYF
NA	NA	TRBV18	TRBJ2-7	TGTGCCAGCTCACCAAACAGGGCCTACTACGAGCAGTACTTC	CASSPNRAYYEQYF
NA	NA	TRBV21-1	TRBJ2-1	TGTGCCAGCAGCAAAGCGCGGGGGGACCGCTCCTACAATGAGCAGTTCTTC	CASSKARGDRSYNEQFF
TRBD1	NA	TRBV19	TRBJ1-6	TGTGCCAGTAGTATAGTGGGGACAGGGCATTCACCCCTCCACTTT	CASSIVGTGHSPLHF
NA	NA	TRBV4-3	TRBJ2-2	TGCGCCAGCGCTACAGGCCGACTGAACACCGGGGAGCTGTTTTTT	CASATGRLNTGELFF
TRBD2	NA	TRBV5-6	TRBJ2-2	TGTGCCAGCAGCTTGTTTACTAGCGGGGTAGCCACCGGGGAGCTGTTTTTT	CASSLFTSGVATGELFF
TRBD1	NA	TRBV7-6	TRBJ2-5	TGTGCCAGCAGCCTGCTGGGACAGGCTCAAGAGACCCAGTACTTC	CASSLLGQAQETQYF
TRBD2	few	TRBV6-1	TRBJ2-3	TGTGCCAGCAGTGAGAGCGGGGGGGCGGCAGATACGCAGTATTTT	CASSESGGAADTQYF
NA	NA	TRBV30	TRBJ1-1	TGTGCCTGGGGAGGGAGGATATCGAACACTGAAGCTTTCTTT	CAWGGRISNTEAFF
TRBD1	NA	TRBV4-1	TRBJ2-3	TGCGCCAGCAGCCAAGGGGGACAGTCCACAGATACGCAGTATTTT	CASSQGGQSTDTQYF
NA	NA	TRBV27	TRBJ1-2	TGTGCCAGCAGCCGGGACAACCGCGCTAACTATGGCTACACCTTC	CASSRDNRANYGYTF
TRBD2	NA	TRBV6-1	TRBJ2-7	TGTGCCAGCAGAGAAATTTCTAGCGGGGGAACCTACGAGCAGTACTTC	CASREISSGGTYEQYF
NA	NA	TRBV7-9	TRBJ1-2	TGTGCCAGCAGCTCGACAACTAACTATGGCTACACCTTC	CASSSTTNYGYTF
TRBD1	NA	TRBV14	TRBJ2-7	TGTGCCAGCAGCCCCTGGACAGGGACCTACGAGCAGTACTTC	CASSPWTGTYEQYF
NA	NA	TRBV10-2	TRBJ2-1	TGCGCCAGCAGTGAGAACACCGAGCAGTTCTTC	CASSENTEQFF
NA	NA	TRBV12-5	TRBJ1-1	TGTGCTAGTGGGAAGGACAGACTGAACACTGAAGCTTTCTTT	CASGKDRLNTEAFF
NA	once	TRBV6-5	TRBJ1-5	TGTGCCAGCAGTTACTCTGGGAAGGGGGATCAGCCCCAGCATTTT	CASSYSGKGDQPQHF
TRBD1	few	TRBV5-6	TRBJ2-7	TGTGCCAGCAGCTTCTGGGACAGGGTGGGCGAGCAGTACTTC	CASSFWDRVGEQYF
NA	NA	TRBV4-1	TRBJ2-1	TGCGCCAGCAGCCAAACTAGTTCCTACAATGAGCAGTTCTTC	CASSQTSSYNEQFF
TRBD2	NA	TRBV5-6	TRBJ2-1	TGTGCCAGCAGCCGGACTAGCGGGAGTGGGGGTGAGCAGTTCTTC	CASSRTSGSGGEQFF
NA	once	TRBV4-1	TRBJ2-5	TGCGCCAGCAGCCAAGTCTTCGGGGAGACCCAGTACTTC	CASSQVFGETQYF